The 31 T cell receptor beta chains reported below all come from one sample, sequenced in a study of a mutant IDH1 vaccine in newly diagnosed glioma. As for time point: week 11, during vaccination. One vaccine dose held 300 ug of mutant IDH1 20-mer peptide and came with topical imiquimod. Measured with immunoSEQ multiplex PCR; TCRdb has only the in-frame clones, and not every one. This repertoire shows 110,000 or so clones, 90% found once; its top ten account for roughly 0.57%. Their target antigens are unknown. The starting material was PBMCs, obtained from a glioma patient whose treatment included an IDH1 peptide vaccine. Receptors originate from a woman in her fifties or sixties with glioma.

CDR3 in amino acids: CASSLTSGVYEQYF. In DNA, the CDR3 is TGTGCCAGCAGTTTGACTAGCGGGGTCTACGAGCAGTACTTC. The chain uses TRBV28 and TRBJ2-7; TRBD2 aligns across 11 bases. The CDR3 spans 14 residues. The junction had 1 base not matched to a gene; V was cut back by 3 bases and J by 3 bases. Germline V gene data show CDR1 as MDHEN and CDR2 as SYDVKM.

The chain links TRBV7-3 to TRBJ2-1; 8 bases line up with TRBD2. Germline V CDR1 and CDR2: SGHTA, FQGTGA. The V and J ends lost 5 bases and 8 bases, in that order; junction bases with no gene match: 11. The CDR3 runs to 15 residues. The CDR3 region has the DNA TGTGCCAGCAGCCCCTCGTCGGGGGGGGTGGATGAGCAGTTCTTC. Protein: CASSPSSGGVDEQFF.

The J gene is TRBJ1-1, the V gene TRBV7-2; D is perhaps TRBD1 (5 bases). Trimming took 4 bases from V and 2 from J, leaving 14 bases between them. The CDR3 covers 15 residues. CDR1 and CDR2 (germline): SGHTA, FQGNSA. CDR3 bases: TGTGCCAGCAGCTATCGACGGGGCCTTAACACTGAAGCTTTCTTT. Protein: CASSYRRGLNTEAFF. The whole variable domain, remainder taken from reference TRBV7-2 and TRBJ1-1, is GAGVSQSPSNKVTEKGKDVELRCDPISGHTALYWYRQSLGQGLEFLIYFQGNSAPDKSGLPSDRFSAERTGGSVSTLTIQRTQQEDSAVYLCASSYRRGLNTEAFFGQGTRLTVV.

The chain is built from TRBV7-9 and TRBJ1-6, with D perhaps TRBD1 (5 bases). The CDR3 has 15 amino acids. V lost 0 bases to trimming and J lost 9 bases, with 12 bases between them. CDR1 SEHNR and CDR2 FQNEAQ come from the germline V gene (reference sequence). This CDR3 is CASSLAGVGISPLHF. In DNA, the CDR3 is TGTGCCAGCAGCTTAGCGGGGGTTGGCATTTCACCCCTCCACTTT.

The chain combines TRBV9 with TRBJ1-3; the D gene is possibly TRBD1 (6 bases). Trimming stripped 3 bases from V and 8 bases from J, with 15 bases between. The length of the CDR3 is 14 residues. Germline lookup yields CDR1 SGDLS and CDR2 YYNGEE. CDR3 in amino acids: CASSGNRVSDTIYF. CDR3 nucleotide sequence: TGTGCCAGCAGCGGAAACAGGGTCTCTGACACCATATATTTT.

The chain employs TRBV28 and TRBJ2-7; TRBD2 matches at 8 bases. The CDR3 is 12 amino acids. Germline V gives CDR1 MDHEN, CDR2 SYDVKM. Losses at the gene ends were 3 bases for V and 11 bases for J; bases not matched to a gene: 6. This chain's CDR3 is CASSFGGRSKYF. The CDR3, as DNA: TGTGCCAGCAGTTTCGGCGGGAGGTCTAAGTACTTC.

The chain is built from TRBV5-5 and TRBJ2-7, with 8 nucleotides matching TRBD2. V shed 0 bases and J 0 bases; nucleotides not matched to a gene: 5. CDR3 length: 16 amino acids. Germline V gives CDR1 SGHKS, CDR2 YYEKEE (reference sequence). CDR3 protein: CASSLVSGASSYEQYF. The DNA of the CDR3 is TGTGCCAGCAGCTTGGTTAGCGGGGCGAGCTCCTACGAGCAGTACTTC. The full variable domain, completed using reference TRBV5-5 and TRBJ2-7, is DAGVTQSPTHLIKTRGQQVTLRCSPISGHKSVSWYQQVLGQGPQFIFQYYEKEERGRGNFPDRFSARQFPNYSSELNVNALLLGDSALYLCASSLVSGASSYEQYFGPGTRLTVT.

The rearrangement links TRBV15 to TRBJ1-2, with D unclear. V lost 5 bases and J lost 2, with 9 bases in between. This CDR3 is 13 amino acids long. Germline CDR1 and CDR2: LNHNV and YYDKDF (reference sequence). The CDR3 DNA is TGTGCCACCAGCGGGTCTCAGAACTATGGCTACACCTTC. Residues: CATSGSQNYGYTF. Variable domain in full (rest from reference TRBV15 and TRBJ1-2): DAMVIQNPRYQVTQFGKPVTLSCSQTLNHNVMYWYQQKSSQAPKLLFHYYDKDFNNEADTPDNFQSRRPNTSFCFLDIRSPGLGDTAMYLCATSGSQNYGYTFGSGTRLTVV.

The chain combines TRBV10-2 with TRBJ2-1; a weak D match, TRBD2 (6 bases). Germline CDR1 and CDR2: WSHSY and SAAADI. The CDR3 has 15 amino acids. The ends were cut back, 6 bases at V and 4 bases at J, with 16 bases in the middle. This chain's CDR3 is CASSTGLPEYNEQFF. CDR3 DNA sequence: TGCGCCAGCAGCACGGGACTCCCAGAGTACAATGAGCAGTTCTTC.

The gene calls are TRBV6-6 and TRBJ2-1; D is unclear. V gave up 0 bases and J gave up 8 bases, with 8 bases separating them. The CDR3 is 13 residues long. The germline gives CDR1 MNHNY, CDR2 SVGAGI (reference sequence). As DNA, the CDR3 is TGTGCCAGCAGTTACTCGATAGGATATGAGCAGTTCTTC. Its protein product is CASSYSIGYEQFF.

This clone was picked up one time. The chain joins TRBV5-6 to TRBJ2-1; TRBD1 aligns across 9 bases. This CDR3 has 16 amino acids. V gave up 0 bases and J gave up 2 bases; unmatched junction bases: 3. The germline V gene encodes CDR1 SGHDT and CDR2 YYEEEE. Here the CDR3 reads CASSLGWTGAYNEQFF. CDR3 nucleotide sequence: TGTGCCAGCAGCTTGGGATGGACAGGGGCCTACAATGAGCAGTTCTTC.

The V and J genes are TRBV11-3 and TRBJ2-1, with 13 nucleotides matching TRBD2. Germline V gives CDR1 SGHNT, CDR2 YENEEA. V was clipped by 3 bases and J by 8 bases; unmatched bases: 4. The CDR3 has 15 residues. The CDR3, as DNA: TGTGCCAGCAGCTTGGGACTAGCGGGATCCGATGAGCAGTTCTTC. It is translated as CASSLGLAGSDEQFF. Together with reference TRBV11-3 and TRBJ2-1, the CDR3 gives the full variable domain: EAGVVQSPRYKIIEKKQPVAFWCNPISGHNTLYWYLQNLGQGPELLIRYENEEAVDDSQLPKDRFSAERLKGVDSTLKIQPAELGDSAVYLCASSLGLAGSDEQFFGPGTRLTVL.

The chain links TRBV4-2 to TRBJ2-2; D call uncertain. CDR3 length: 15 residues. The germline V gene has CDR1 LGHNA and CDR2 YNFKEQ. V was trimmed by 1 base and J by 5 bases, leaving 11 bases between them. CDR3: CASSQGSIGTGELFF. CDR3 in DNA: TGTGCCAGCAGCCAAGGGAGTATAGGGACCGGGGAGCTGTTTTTT.

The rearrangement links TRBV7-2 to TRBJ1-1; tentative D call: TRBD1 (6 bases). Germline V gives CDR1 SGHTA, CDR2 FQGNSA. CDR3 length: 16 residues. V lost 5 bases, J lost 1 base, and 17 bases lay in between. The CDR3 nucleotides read TGTGCCAGCAGCCCACGTGGGCAGGGGAGGAACACTGAAGCTTTCTTT. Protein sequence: CASSPRGQGRNTEAFF.

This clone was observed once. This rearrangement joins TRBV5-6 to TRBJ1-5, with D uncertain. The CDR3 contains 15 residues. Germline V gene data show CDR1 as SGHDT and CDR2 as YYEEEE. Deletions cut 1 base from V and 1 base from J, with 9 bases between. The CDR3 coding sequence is TGTGCCAGCAGCTTGAGCAGATGGAGCAATCAGCCCCAGCATTTT. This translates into CASSLSRWSNQPQHF.

The CDR3 DNA follows: TGCGCCAGCAGCTCAGACCTTGGGCCGGGACTAGCGGGAGTCTACGAGCAGTACTTC. It codes for CASSSDLGPGLAGVYEQYF. The chain has TRBV5-1 and TRBJ2-7; 14 positions agree with TRBD2. The CDR3 is 19 residues long. V shed 3 bases, J shed 3 bases, and the junction held 14 bases outside the gene matches. Germline V gene data show CDR1 as SGHRS and CDR2 as YFSETQ.

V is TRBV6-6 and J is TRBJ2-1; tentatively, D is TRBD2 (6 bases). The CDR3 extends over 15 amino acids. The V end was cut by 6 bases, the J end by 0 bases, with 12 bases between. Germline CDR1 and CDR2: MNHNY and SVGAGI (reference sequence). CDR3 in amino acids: CASSQTSLSYNEQFF. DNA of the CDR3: TGTGCCAGCAGCCAGACTAGTCTCTCCTACAATGAGCAGTTCTTC.

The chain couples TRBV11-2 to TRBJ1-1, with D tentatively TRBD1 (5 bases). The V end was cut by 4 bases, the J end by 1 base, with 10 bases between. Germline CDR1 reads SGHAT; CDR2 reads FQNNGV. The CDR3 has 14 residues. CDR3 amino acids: CASSWAGGNTEAFF. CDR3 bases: TGTGCCAGCAGCTGGGCGGGGGGGAACACTGAAGCTTTCTTT.

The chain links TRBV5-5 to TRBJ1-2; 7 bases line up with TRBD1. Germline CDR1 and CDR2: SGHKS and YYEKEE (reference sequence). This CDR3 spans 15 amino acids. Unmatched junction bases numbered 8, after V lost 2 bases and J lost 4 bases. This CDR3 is CASSLRQGGAYGYTF. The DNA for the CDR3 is TGTGCCAGCAGCTTAAGACAGGGAGGGGCCTATGGCTACACCTTC.

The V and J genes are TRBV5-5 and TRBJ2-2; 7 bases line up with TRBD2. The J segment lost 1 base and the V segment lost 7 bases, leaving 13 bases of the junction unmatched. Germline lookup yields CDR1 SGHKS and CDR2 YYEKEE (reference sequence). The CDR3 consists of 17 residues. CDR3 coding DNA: TGTGCCAGCGCGGCGGGAGAGGGGTCCGTGAACACCGGGGAGCTGTTTTTT. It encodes CASAAGEGSVNTGELFF. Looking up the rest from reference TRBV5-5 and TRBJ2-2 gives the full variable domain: DAGVTQSPTHLIKTRGQQVTLRCSPISGHKSVSWYQQVLGQGPQFIFQYYEKEERGRGNFPDRFSARQFPNYSSELNVNALLLGDSALYLCASAAGEGSVNTGELFFGEGSRLTVL.

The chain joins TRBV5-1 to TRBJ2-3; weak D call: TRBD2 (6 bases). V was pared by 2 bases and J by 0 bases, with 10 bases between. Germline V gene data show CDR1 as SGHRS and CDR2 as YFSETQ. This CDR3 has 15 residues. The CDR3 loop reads CASSFRGASTDTQYF. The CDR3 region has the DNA TGCGCCAGCAGCTTCCGCGGGGCTAGCACAGATACGCAGTATTTT.

The CDR3: CASSPGPETQYF. The CDR3 DNA reads as TGTGCCAGCTCACCAGGGCCAGAGACCCAGTACTTC. V and J are TRBV18 and TRBJ2-5, with D uncertain. V was shortened by 2 bases and J by 4 bases, with 5 bases between the two germline ends. The CDR3 extends over 12 amino acids. The V gene's germline CDR1 is KGHSH and CDR2 LQKENI.

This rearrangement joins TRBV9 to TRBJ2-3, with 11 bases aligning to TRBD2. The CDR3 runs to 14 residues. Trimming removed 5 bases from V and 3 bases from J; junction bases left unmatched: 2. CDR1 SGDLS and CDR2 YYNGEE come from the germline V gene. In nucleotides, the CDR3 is TGTGCCAGCAGTCGGACTAGCGGGACAGATACGCAGTATTTT. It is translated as CASSRTSGTDTQYF.

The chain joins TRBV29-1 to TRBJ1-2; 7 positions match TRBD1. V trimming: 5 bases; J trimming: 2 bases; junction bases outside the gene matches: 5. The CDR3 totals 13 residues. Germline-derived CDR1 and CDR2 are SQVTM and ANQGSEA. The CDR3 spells CSVPGQTNYGYTF. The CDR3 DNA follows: TGCAGCGTTCCGGGACAGACCAACTATGGCTACACCTTC.

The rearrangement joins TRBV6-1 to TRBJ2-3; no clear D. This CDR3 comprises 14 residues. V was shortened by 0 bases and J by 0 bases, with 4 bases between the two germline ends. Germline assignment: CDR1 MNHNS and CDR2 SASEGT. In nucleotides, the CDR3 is TGTGCCAGCAGTGAAGCAGGAAGCACAGATACGCAGTATTTT. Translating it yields CASSEAGSTDTQYF.

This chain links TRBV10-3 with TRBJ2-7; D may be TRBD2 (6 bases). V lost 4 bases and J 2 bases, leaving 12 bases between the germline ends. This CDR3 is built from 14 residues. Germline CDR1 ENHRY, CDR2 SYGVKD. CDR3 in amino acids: CAISVGLGAYEQYF. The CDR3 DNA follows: TGTGCCATCAGTGTGGGACTGGGGGCCTACGAGCAGTACTTC.

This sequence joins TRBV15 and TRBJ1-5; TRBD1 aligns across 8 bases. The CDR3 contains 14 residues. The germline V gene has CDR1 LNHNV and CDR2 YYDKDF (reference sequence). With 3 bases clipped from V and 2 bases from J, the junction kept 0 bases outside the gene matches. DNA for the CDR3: TGTGCCACCAGCAGGGACAGGGGCAATCAGCCCCAGCATTTT. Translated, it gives CATSRDRGNQPQHF.

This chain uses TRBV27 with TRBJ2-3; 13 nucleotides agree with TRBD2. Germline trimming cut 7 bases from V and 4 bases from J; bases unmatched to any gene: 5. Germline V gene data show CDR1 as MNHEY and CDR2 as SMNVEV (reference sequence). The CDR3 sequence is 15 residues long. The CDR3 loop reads CASKGLAGMADTQYF. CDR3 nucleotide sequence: TGTGCCAGCAAGGGACTAGCGGGAATGGCAGATACGCAGTATTTT.

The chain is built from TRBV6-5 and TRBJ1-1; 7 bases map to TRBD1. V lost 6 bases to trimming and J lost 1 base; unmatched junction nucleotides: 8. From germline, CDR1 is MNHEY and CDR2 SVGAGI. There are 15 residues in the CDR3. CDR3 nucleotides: TGTGCCAGCAGACCTACAGGGGACCGGAACACTGAAGCTTTCTTT. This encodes CASRPTGDRNTEAFF.

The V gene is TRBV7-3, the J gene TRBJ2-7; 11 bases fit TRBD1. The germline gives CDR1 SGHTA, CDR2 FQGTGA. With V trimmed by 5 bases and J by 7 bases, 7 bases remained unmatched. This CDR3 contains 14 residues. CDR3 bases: TGTGCCAGCAGCGTGGACAGGGGGCTGGGGGAGCAGTACTTC. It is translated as CASSVDRGLGEQYF. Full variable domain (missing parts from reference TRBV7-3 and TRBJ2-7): GAGVSQTPSNKVTEKGKYVELRCDPISGHTALYWYRQSLGQGPEFLIYFQGTGAADDSGLPNDRFFAVRPEGSVSTLKIQRTERGDSAVYLCASSVDRGLGEQYFGPGTRLTVT.

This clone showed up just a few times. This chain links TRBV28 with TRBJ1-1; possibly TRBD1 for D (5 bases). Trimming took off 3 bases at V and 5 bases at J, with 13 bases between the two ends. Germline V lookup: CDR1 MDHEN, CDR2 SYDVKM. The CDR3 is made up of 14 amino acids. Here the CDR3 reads CASSLVSRDTEAFF. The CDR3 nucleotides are TGTGCCAGCAGTTTGGTATCCAGGGATACTGAAGCTTTCTTT.